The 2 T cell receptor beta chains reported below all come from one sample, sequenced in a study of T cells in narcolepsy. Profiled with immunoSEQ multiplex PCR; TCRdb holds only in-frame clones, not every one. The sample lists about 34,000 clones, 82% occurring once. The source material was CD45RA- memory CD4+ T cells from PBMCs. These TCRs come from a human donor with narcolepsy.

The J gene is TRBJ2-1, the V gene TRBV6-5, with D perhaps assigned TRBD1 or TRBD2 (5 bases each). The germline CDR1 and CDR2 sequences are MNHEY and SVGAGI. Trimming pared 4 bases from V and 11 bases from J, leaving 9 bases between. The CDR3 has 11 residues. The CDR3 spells CASSWGSKQFF. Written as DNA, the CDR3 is TGTGCCAGCAGTTGGGGGTCCAAGCAGTTCTTC.

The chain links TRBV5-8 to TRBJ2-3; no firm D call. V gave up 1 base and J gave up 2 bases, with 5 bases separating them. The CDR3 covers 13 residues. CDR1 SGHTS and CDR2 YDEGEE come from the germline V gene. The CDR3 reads CASSLPYTDTQYF. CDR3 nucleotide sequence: TGTGCCAGCAGCTTGCCCTACACAGATACGCAGTATTTT.